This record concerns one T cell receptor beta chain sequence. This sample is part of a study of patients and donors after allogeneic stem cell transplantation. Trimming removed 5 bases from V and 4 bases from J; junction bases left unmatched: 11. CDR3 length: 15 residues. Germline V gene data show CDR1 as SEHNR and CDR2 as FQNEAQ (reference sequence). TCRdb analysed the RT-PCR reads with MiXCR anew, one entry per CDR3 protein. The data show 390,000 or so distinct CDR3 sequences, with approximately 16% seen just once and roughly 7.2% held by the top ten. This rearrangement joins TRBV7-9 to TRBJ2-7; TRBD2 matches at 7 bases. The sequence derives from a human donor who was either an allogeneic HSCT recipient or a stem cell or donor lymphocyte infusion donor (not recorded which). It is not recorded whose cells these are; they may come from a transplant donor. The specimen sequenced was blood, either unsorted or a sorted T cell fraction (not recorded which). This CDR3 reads CASSHSSGARYEQYF. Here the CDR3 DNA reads TGTGCCAGCAGCCACTCCAGCGGGGCTCGATACGAGCAGTACTTC. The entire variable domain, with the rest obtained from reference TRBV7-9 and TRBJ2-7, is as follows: DTGVSQNPRHKITKRGQNVTFRCDPISEHNRLYWYRQTLGQGPEFLTYFQNEAQLEKSRLLSDRFSAERPKGSFSTLEIQRTEQGDSAMYLCASSHSSGARYEQYFGPGTRLTVT.